A selection of T cell receptor beta chains follows, all from one sample in a study of cytomegalovirus exposure and HLA in healthy donors. Repertoires were generated with immunoSEQ multiplex PCR, while TCRdb's copy carries only in-frame clones and drops some. This table holds about 130,000 clones, under 90% found once. The sample taken for sequencing was PBMCs. These receptors originate from a woman aged 18-29 years in good health and CMV-seronegative. The CDR3 runs from the conserved cysteine through the conserved F or W. D genes are given only for firm matches. The listing skips clone size in some rows; elsewhere it reads once, few, many or a size class.

d_call | clone_size | j_call | v_call | cdr3_aa | cdr3_nt
. | once | TRBJ2-1 | TRBV4-1 | CASSQLADEQFF | TGCGCCAGCAGTCAGTTAGCGGATGAGCAGTTCTTC
TRBD2 | . | TRBJ2-1 | TRBV7-6 | CASSLVGLAGPAGSGGNEQFF | TGTGCCAGCAGCTTAGTTGGGCTAGCGGGCCCTGCGGGCTCCGGAGGCAATGAGCAGTTCTTC
. | . | TRBJ1-2 | TRBV4-2 | CASSQDGTQGYGYTF | TGTGCCAGCAGCCAAGATGGGACCCAGGGGTATGGCTACACCTTC
. | once | TRBJ2-1 | TRBV4-1 | CASSQVRGALNEQFF | TGCGCCAGCAGCCAAGTCAGGGGGGCCCTCAATGAGCAGTTCTTC
TRBD2 | . | TRBJ2-3 | TRBV15 | CATSPGLAEGTQYF | TGTGCCACCAGCCCGGGACTAGCGGAGGGTACGCAGTATTTT
. | . | TRBJ2-6 | TRBV9 | CASSVISGANVLTF | TGTGCCAGCAGCGTTATATCTGGGGCCAACGTCCTGACTTTC
. | . | TRBJ2-1 | TRBV5-8 | CASSLTSPPRGRNEQFF | TGTGCCAGCAGCTTGACTAGCCCACCGAGAGGTCGCAATGAGCAGTTCTTC
TRBD2 | . | TRBJ2-1 | TRBV10-1 | CASSRTSGSSEQFF | TGCGCCAGCAGTAGGACTAGCGGGAGTTCGGAGCAGTTCTTC
TRBD1 | . | TRBJ1-2 | TRBV11-3 | CASSSRQGAYGYTF | TGTGCCAGCAGCTCAAGACAGGGGGCTTATGGCTACACCTTC
. | . | TRBJ2-7 | TRBV4-1 | CASSQESPSQDTYEQYF | TGCGCCAGCAGCCAAGAGTCCCCGAGCCAAGATACCTACGAGCAGTACTTC
TRBD2 | . | TRBJ2-1 | TRBV27 | CASWTSGSSYNEQFF | TGTGCCAGTTGGACTAGCGGGAGCTCCTACAATGAGCAGTTCTTC
. | . | TRBJ2-7 | TRBV12-5 | CASASLYEQYF | TGTGCTAGTGCTTCCCTCTACGAGCAGTACTTC
TRBD2 | . | TRBJ2-2 | TRBV28 | CASSPTRLATTTGELFF | TGTGCCAGCAGTCCCACCAGACTAGCAACTACCACCGGGGAGCTGTTTTTT
. | . | TRBJ2-3 | TRBV19 | CASKRVGRYTTDTQYF | TGTGCCAGTAAGAGGGTCGGGCGGTACACCACAGATACGCAGTATTTT
TRBD1 | . | TRBJ1-2 | TRBV14 | CASSLDRVHGYTF | TGTGCCAGCAGCTTGGACAGGGTCCATGGCTACACCTTC
. | . | TRBJ2-2 | TRBV5-1 | CASRTRENTGELFF | TGCGCCAGCAGGACGAGGGAGAACACCGGGGAGCTGTTTTTT
TRBD1 | . | TRBJ1-2 | TRBV6-5 | CASSRTTGAYTF | TGTGCCAGCAGTCGCACTACAGGGGCCTACACCTTC
. | . | TRBJ1-5 | TRBV28 | CASSLTGNRNQPQHF | TGTGCCAGCAGTTTGACAGGAAACCGCAATCAGCCCCAGCATTTT
. | . | TRBJ1-2 | TRBV2 | CASIEGGDYGYTF | TGTGCCAGCATAGAGGGTGGAGACTATGGCTACACCTTC
. | . | TRBJ1-5 | TRBV7-9 | CASSPGPLEGQPQHF | TGTGCCAGCAGCCCGGGCCCTTTGGAGGGTCAGCCCCAGCATTTT
TRBD2 | . | TRBJ2-3 | TRBV28 | CASSLPSGLAGPTSTDTQYF | TGTGCCAGCAGTTTACCATCAGGACTAGCGGGGCCGACAAGCACAGATACGCAGTATTTT
TRBD2 | once | TRBJ2-3 | TRBV5-8 | CASSSNLFQREGQADTQYF | TGTGCCAGCAGCTCGAACCTCTTCCAGCGGGAGGGCCAGGCAGATACGCAGTATTTT
TRBD1 | . | TRBJ2-2 | TRBV12-5 | CASVFQGAGELFF | TGTGCTAGTGTTTTCCAGGGGGCCGGGGAGCTGTTTTTT
. | . | TRBJ2-7 | TRBV21-1 | CASSKGLGTGGNEQYF | TGTGCCAGCAGCAAAGGTTTAGGGACAGGGGGCAACGAGCAGTACTTC
TRBD2 | . | TRBJ2-7 | TRBV5-4 | CASSYGTSVGYEQYF | TGTGCCAGCAGCTATGGGACTAGCGTCGGCTACGAGCAGTACTTC
TRBD2 | . | TRBJ2-1 | TRBV5-4 | CASSSGTSGYDNEQFF | TGTGCCAGCAGCTCGGGGACTAGCGGCTACGACAATGAGCAGTTCTTC
TRBD1 | few | TRBJ2-2 | TRBV7-2 | CASSLVGRGLVGELFF | TGTGCCAGCAGCTTAGTCGGCAGGGGGCTGGTCGGGGAGCTGTTTTTT
. | . | TRBJ1-2 | TRBV19 | CATAPPGYGYTF | TGTGCCACCGCACCCCCGGGGTATGGCTACACCTTC